The 26 T cell receptor beta chains presented below share a single source sample, sequenced in a study of T-cell reconstitution after alpha-beta-depleted transplantation in children. Unique molecular identifiers were incorporated into the prepared TCRbeta library. TCRdb recomputed calls from the PCR reads with MiXCR, one row per CDR3 protein. Altogether 450,000 to 600,000 distinct CDR3 sequences are present, more than 9% being singletons, with the ten largest covering roughly 2.1%. The sample consisted of PBMCs, taken before TCRalphabeta/CD19-depleted stem cell transplant. Receptors originate from a child aged 2 to 10 with inherited bone marrow failure, due to receive a stem cell transplant.

At least ten counts were recorded for this clonotype. V gene TRBV29-1 combines with J gene TRBJ2-5, with D tentatively TRBD1 (5 bases). The CDR3 loop spans 13 amino acids. Germline V gives CDR1 SQVTM, CDR2 ANQGSEA. The germline V and J ends were trimmed by 5 bases and 1 base, with 11 bases remaining between them. The CDR3 protein is CSVRRQIQETQYF. The CDR3 DNA sequence: TGCAGCGTTCGTCGACAGATCCAAGAGACCCAGTACTTC.

This clonotype was seen ten or more times. The chain employs TRBV10-3 and TRBJ2-3, with 8 bases identical to TRBD2. V was pared by 9 bases and J by 6 bases, with 11 bases of the junction left unmatched. There are 14 residues in the CDR3. Germline loops: CDR1 ENHRY, CDR2 SYGVKD. CDR3 region: CAILSGTSDDTQYF. DNA of the CDR3: TGTGCCATTCTTAGCGGGACCTCCGATGATACGCAGTATTTT.

In this sample, this clonotype turned up many times. Written as DNA, the CDR3 is TGTGCCAGCAGTATTAAAGCGACCGGGGAGCTGTTTTTT. This translates into CASSIKATGELFF. This chain links TRBV6-1 with TRBJ2-2; D unresolved. V lost 5 bases and J 5 bases, leaving 9 bases between the germline ends. Germline V gene lookup returns CDR1 MNHNS and CDR2 SASEGT. The CDR3 length is 13 residues.

This clonotype has a count of ten or more. The V gene is TRBV5-1, the J gene TRBJ1-1, with no clear D. Germline assignment: CDR1 SGHRS and CDR2 YFSETQ. Trimming shortened V by 3 bases and J by 1 base, and 13 bases separated the two germline ends. CDR3 length equals 15 residues. The CDR3 loop is CASSSVGSGNTEAFF. The DNA of the CDR3 is TGCGCCAGCAGCTCTGTCGGGAGTGGGAACACTGAAGCTTTCTTT.

The table lists this clonotype with a few counts. V and J are TRBV5-4 and TRBJ2-2; TRBD2 agrees at 11 bases. Per the germline V gene, CDR1 is SGHNT and CDR2 is YYREEE (reference sequence). The CDR3 is 18 residues long. Losses at the gene ends were 0 bases for V and 1 base for J; bases not matched to a gene: 5. The CDR3 here is CASSLGLAGGLNTGELFF. In DNA, the CDR3 is TGTGCCAGCAGCTTGGGCCTAGCGGGAGGCCTGAACACCGGGGAGCTGTTTTTT.

Regarding this clonotype: A much larger clone differs from this one at a single base, so this may be a read error. J is TRBJ2-7 and V is TRBV6-2 or TRBV6-3; 9 bases fit TRBD2. The CDR3 length is 17 residues. The trim removed 4 bases at V and 2 bases at J, leaving 12 bases unmatched. Germline-derived CDR1 and CDR2 are MNHEY and SVGEGT. The CDR3 reads CASSLRSEAGGTYEQYF. The CDR3 region has the DNA TGTGCCAGCAGTTTACGCTCCGAAGCGGGGGGAACCTACGAGCAGTACTTC.

This clonotype was observed at least ten times. The V gene is TRBV20-1, the J gene TRBJ2-3; 7 nucleotides line up with TRBD2. The V and J ends lost 6 bases and 4 bases, in that order; junction bases with no gene match: 7. CDR1 and CDR2 (germline): DFQATT, SNEGSKA (reference sequence). The CDR3 extends over 13 amino acids. The DNA for the CDR3 is TGCAGTGCCTTAGGGAGCGGGGCAGATACGCAGTATTTT. It codes for CSALGSGADTQYF.

This clonotype was recorded many times. The chain is built from TRBV5-1 and TRBJ1-2; D remains ambiguous. The CDR3 contains 16 residues. Trimming shortened V by 1 base and J by 1 base, and 14 bases separated the two germline ends. Germline values: CDR1 SGHRS, CDR2 YFSETQ. CDR3: CASSLPVGPLNYGYTF. The CDR3 bases are TGCGCCAGCAGCTTGCCCGTCGGGCCTCTTAACTATGGCTACACCTTC.

This clonotype showed up many times. This chain uses TRBV5-6 with TRBJ2-1; D is undetermined. V lost 1 base, J lost 9 bases, and 8 bases lay in between. CDR1 is SGHDT and CDR2 is YYEEEE in the germline V gene. This CDR3 contains 12 residues. The CDR3 protein is CASSLISSEQFF. DNA for the CDR3: TGTGCCAGCAGCTTGATTAGCAGTGAGCAGTTCTTC.

This clonotype was counted ten times or more. The gene calls are TRBV27 and TRBJ2-3; D may correspond to TRBD1 or TRBD2 (5 bases each). V lost 0 bases to trimming and J lost 4 bases, with 11 bases between them. The CDR3 is made up of 15 amino acids. Germline CDR1 and CDR2: MNHEY and SMNVEV (reference sequence). The CDR3, as DNA: TGTGCCAGCAGTTTATCTGGGGGTAGACCAGATACGCAGTATTTT. This translates into CASSLSGGRPDTQYF.

This clonotype was seen only a few times. J is TRBJ2-7 and V is TRBV28; no clear D gene. V lost 2 bases and J 3 bases, leaving 11 bases between the germline ends. Per germline, CDR1 MDHEN and CDR2 SYDVKM. This CDR3 is 14 amino acids long. The CDR3 DNA reads TGTGCCAGCAGTTTACAGGTGTTTTTCTACGAGCAGTACTTC. This sequence encodes CASSLQVFFYEQYF.

This clonotype was observed at least ten times. The chain links TRBV20-1 to TRBJ2-1, with D perhaps matching TRBD2 (6 bases). Germline loops: CDR1 DFQATT, CDR2 SNEGSKA (reference sequence). Trimming shortened V by 3 bases and J by 6 bases, and 18 bases separated the two germline ends. This CDR3 contains 15 residues. CDR3: CSASPDGRGANEQFF. The DNA of the CDR3 is TGCAGTGCTAGTCCTGACGGGAGAGGGGCCAATGAGCAGTTCTTC.

This clonotype has ten or more counts. This chain's CDR3 is CASSLARTGVSYEQYF. CDR3 in DNA: TGTGCCAGCAGCTTAGCCCGGACAGGGGTGTCCTACGAGCAGTACTTC. This chain links TRBV7-2 with TRBJ2-7, with TRBD1 matching 9 bases. Trimming at V came to 0 bases and at J to 1 base, leaving 4 bases not matched to a gene. Germline V gives CDR1 SGHTA, CDR2 FQGNSA. The CDR3 has 16 residues. Full variable domain (missing parts from reference TRBV7-2 and TRBJ2-7): GAGVSQSPSNKVTEKGKDVELRCDPISGHTALYWYRQSLGQGLEFLIYFQGNSAPDKSGLPSDRFSAERTGGSVSTLTIQRTQQEDSAVYLCASSLARTGVSYEQYFGPGTRLTVT.

J is TRBJ2-3 and V is TRBV20-1, with 10 bases fitting TRBD2. Trimming removed 6 bases from V and 5 bases from J; junction bases left unmatched: 11. Germline values: CDR1 DFQATT, CDR2 SNEGSKA (reference sequence). CDR3 length: 15 residues. In nucleotides, the CDR3 is TGCAGTGCCAACCAGCTAGCGGGAGTCGGAGATACGCAGTATTTT. Translating it yields CSANQLAGVGDTQYF.

This clonotype has a count of ten or more. This chain uses TRBV4-3 with TRBJ2-1; TRBD1 aligns across 7 bases. Per germline, CDR1 LGHNA and CDR2 YSLEER. Germline trimming cut 4 bases from V and 2 bases from J; bases unmatched to any gene: 5. The CDR3 extends over 15 amino acids. The DNA of the CDR3 is TGCGCCAGCAGCCGACGGCAGGGGGCCTACAATGAGCAGTTCTTC. This encodes CASSRRQGAYNEQFF.

This clonotype has at least ten counts. The chain couples TRBV5-6 to TRBJ2-1; D is uncertain. V lost 4 bases and J lost 5, with 19 bases in between. The CDR3 covers 16 residues. The germline CDR1 and CDR2 sequences are SGHDT and YYEEEE. CDR3 sequence: CASSLRAPLLDNEQFF. The CDR3 coding sequence is TGTGCCAGCAGCCTACGGGCCCCACTCCTGGACAATGAGCAGTTCTTC.

The chain employs TRBV18 and TRBJ2-2; a weak D match, TRBD1 (6 bases). This CDR3 is built from 15 residues. Trimming cost V 1 base and J 5 bases, with 11 bases left between them. Looked up from germline, CDR1 is KGHSH and CDR2 is LQKENI. The CDR3 loop is CASSPRQGWTGELFF. The CDR3 region has the DNA TGTGCCAGCTCACCACGGCAGGGGTGGACCGGGGAGCTGTTTTTT. The full variable domain, in which reference TRBV18 and TRBJ2-2 provide the parts outside the CDR3, is NAGVMQNPRHLVRRRGQEARLRCSPMKGHSHVYWYRQLPEEGLKFMVYLQKENIIDESGMPKERFSAEFPKEGPSILRIQQVVRGDSAAYFCASSPRQGWTGELFFGEGSRLTVL.

This clonotype came up many times. This chain joins TRBV20-1 and TRBJ2-7, with TRBD2 identical over 8 bases. CDR3 length: 15 amino acids. After removal of 2 bases from V and 7 bases from J, the junction contained 13 bases not matched to a gene. Germline-derived CDR1 and CDR2 are DFQATT and SNEGSKA (reference sequence). The CDR3 DNA reads as TGCAGTGCTAGAAGGCTAGCGGGTCCGATGTTGGAGCAGTACTTC. Protein sequence: CSARRLAGPMLEQYF.

This clonotype came up many times. The rearrangement joins TRBV4-1 to TRBJ1-5, with a tentative D call TRBD1 (6 bases). This CDR3 spans 16 amino acids. With 4 bases removed from V and 0 bases from J, the gap between germline ends came to 13 bases. CDR1 is MGHRA and CDR2 is YSYEKL in the germline V gene. The CDR3 loop reads CASSPRGGYSNQPQHF. CDR3 coding DNA: TGCGCCAGCAGCCCGAGGGGGGGGTATAGCAATCAGCCCCAGCATTTT.

This chain links TRBV28 with TRBJ2-2; perhaps TRBD2 as D (5 bases). CDR3 length equals 13 residues. Per germline, CDR1 MDHEN and CDR2 SYDVKM. V lost 6 bases and J lost 5, with 10 bases in between. The CDR3 spells CASRPGETGELFF. The CDR3 nucleotides read TGTGCCAGCAGACCCGGGGAGACCGGGGAGCTGTTTTTT. The full variable domain, rest sourced from reference TRBV28 and TRBJ2-2, is DVKVTQSSRYLVKRTGEKVFLECVQDMDHENMFWYRQDPGLGLRLIYFSYDVKMKEKGDIPEGYSVSREKKERFSLILESASTNQTSMYLCASRPGETGELFFGEGSRLTVL.

This clonotype has at least ten counts. This rearrangement joins TRBV29-1 to TRBJ2-3; 9 nucleotides line up with TRBD2. In germline, CDR1 is SQVTM, CDR2 ANQGSEA. V lost 3 bases to trimming and J lost 4 bases; unmatched junction nucleotides: 8. The CDR3 is made up of 15 amino acids. CDR3 in amino acids: CSVDRGLAGPDTQYF. CDR3 in DNA: TGCAGCGTTGATAGAGGGCTAGCGGGACCAGATACGCAGTATTTT.

This clonotype appeared many times. CDR3 sequence (DNA): TGTGCCAGCAGTTTAATAGGACAGGGTTACAATGAGCAGTTCTTC. Residues: CASSLIGQGYNEQFF. The genes are TRBV27 and TRBJ2-1, with 8 bases aligning to TRBD1. Germline-derived CDR1 and CDR2 are MNHEY and SMNVEV (reference sequence). CDR3 length equals 15 residues. With V trimmed by 2 bases and J by 4 bases, 4 bases remained unmatched.

The J gene is TRBJ2-5, the V gene TRBV20-1; 11 bases fit TRBD2. The CDR3 runs to 16 residues. Losses at the gene ends were 4 bases for V and 1 base for J; bases not matched to a gene: 8. The germline V gene has CDR1 DFQATT and CDR2 SNEGSKA (reference sequence). CDR3 loop: CSATLGTSGSQETQYF. Written as DNA, the CDR3 is TGCAGTGCTACCCTCGGGACTAGCGGAAGCCAAGAGACCCAGTACTTC.

This clonotype was observed many times. The J gene is TRBJ2-3, the V gene TRBV28; no definite D call. V was cut by 6 bases and J by 8 bases, with 12 bases left in between. CDR3 length: 12 residues. Germline assignment: CDR1 MDHEN and CDR2 SYDVKM. The CDR3, as DNA: TGTGCCAGCAGCCCATTCCCCCCTACGCAGTATTTT. This codes for CASSPFPPTQYF.

This clonotype has ten or more counts. This chain links TRBV10-2 with TRBJ1-5, with D uncertain. The CDR3 runs to 13 residues. Germline assignment: CDR1 WSHSY and CDR2 SAAADI. V shed 2 bases and J shed 7 bases, with 9 bases lying between them. CDR3 coding DNA: TGCGCCAGCAGTGAGGGGAGAGGGCAGCCCCAGCATTTT. It specifies CASSEGRGQPQHF.

The chain carries TRBV19 and TRBJ2-2, with D hard to call. The V gene lost 3 bases and the J gene lost 6 bases, with 11 bases spanning the gap. This CDR3 contains 14 residues. Germline V CDR1 and CDR2: LNHDA, SQIVND (reference sequence). CDR3 bases: TGTGCCAGTAGTATCGGACGGTCACCCGGGGAGCTGTTTTTT. Its translation is CASSIGRSPGELFF.